This T cell receptor beta chain was identified in a study of identifying expanded T cells in peripheral blood. Germline loops: CDR1 MGHDK, CDR2 SYGVNS. After removal of 1 base from V and 5 bases from J, the junction contained 11 bases not matched to a gene. This CDR3 has 18 residues. Assay used: immunoSEQ multiplex PCR; TCRdb lists only in-frame clones, some missing. The table lists 95,000 to 150,000 clones, more than 80% of them singletons. The receptor comes from a person aged 18 to 75 in good health. Sequenced: blood. The chain couples TRBV25-1 to TRBJ2-2, with 9 bases identical to TRBD2. As DNA, the CDR3 is TGTGCCAGCAGTGAATTCTTTGCGGTTAGCGGGGGAACCGGGGAGCTGTTTTTT. This sequence encodes CASSEFFAVSGGTGELFF.